This TCR beta chain originates from a study of blood T cell repertoires in COVID-19. Deletions cut 0 bases from V and 6 bases from J, with 15 bases between. The germline gives CDR1 MNHEY, CDR2 SMNVEV (reference sequence). The CDR3 sequence is 15 residues long. TCRdb's copy holds only in-frame clones and misses some; the assay was immunoSEQ multiplex PCR. The repertoire holds 250,000 to 300,000 clones, 65% to 85% seen once, with 3.4% in the top ten. Ages ranged from about 18 to 89 years, with residence in about 24 US areas. Cohort 3 recovery required two negative PCRs, clearance, or symptom resolution.

The rearrangement uses TRBV27 and TRBJ2-7, with D possibly TRBD1 on 6 matching bases. The TCR comes from a man aged 50 to 60 who had recovered from COVID-19. Sequencing was carried out using PBMCs or T cells enriched from blood (not recorded which). CDR3 amino acids: CASSLSPSTGSEQYF. The DNA of the CDR3 is TGTGCCAGCAGTTTATCGCCCTCCACAGGGAGCGAGCAGTACTTC.